What follows are 17 T cell receptor beta chains derived from one specimen sequenced in a study of neurological immune-mediated disorders (dated by TCRdb to the late 2010s). The library was generated by 5' RACE. Sequencing was carried out with an Illumina HiSeq 2500. TCRdb reworked the public reads: Q25 trimming with fastp, MiXCR clone assembly, productive beta chains retained. Identical CDR3 proteins give one entry, which carries the most common genes and DNA. This sample gives nearly 60,000 distinct CDR3 sequences in total; around 3.6% of them show up just once. The top ten clones comprise approximately 3.1% of the sample. Source material: PBMCs. The receptors stem from a woman under 40 with multiple sclerosis.

By proportion, this clonotype is medium-sized (0.01 to 0.1%). V usage is TRBV4-3 and J usage is TRBJ2-7, with D unresolved. The V gene lost 1 base and the J gene lost 2 bases, with 12 bases spanning the gap. CDR3 length equals 15 residues. Germline values: CDR1 LGHNA, CDR2 YSLEER. The DNA of the CDR3 is TGCGCCAGCAGCCAAGTTTGGGAAGGGACCTACGAGCAGTACTTC. This translates into CASSQVWEGTYEQYF.

This clonotype was seen ten or more times. The chain carries TRBV5-1 and TRBJ1-2; 11 bases map to TRBD1. Germline V gives CDR1 SGHRS, CDR2 YFSETQ. The CDR3 is 15 amino acids. Germline trimming cut 0 bases from V and 4 bases from J; bases unmatched to any gene: 2. CDR3 loop: CASSLAGQGAYGYTF. The CDR3, as DNA: TGCGCCAGCAGCTTGGCCGGACAGGGGGCCTATGGCTACACCTTC. The full variable domain, in which reference TRBV5-1 and TRBJ1-2 provide the parts outside the CDR3, is KAGVTQTPRYLIKTRGQQVTLSCSPISGHRSVSWYQQTPGQGLQFLFEYFSETQRNKGNFPGRFSGRQFSNSRSEMNVSTLELGDSALYLCASSLAGQGAYGYTFGSGTRLTVV.

This clonotype was recorded at least ten times. V gene TRBV20-1 combines with J gene TRBJ2-3, with 9 bases that match TRBD1. The V and J ends lost 5 bases and 1 base, in that order; junction bases with no gene match: 4. Per germline, CDR1 DFQATT and CDR2 SNEGSKA (reference sequence). The CDR3 covers 14 residues. The CDR3 reads CSAHTGGGTDTQYF. CDR3 DNA sequence: TGCAGTGCTCATACAGGGGGCGGCACAGATACGCAGTATTTT.

This clonotype was seen repeatedly, ten times or more. The chain's CDR3 is CASSSASGQLSYEQYF. In DNA, the CDR3 is TGCGCCAGCAGCTCCGCCTCGGGACAACTTTCGTACGAGCAGTACTTC. This chain connects TRBV5-1 to TRBJ2-7; possible D gene TRBD1, 6 bases. Germline CDR1 reads SGHRS; CDR2 reads YFSETQ. V lost 3 bases and J 4 bases, leaving 20 bases between the germline ends. This CDR3 comprises 16 residues.

This clonotype was detected many times. This chain links TRBV9 with TRBJ2-5; D not certain. This CDR3 contains 14 residues. CDR1 is SGDLS, CDR2 YYNGEE, per germline. The V gene lost 0 bases and the J gene lost 5 bases, with 11 bases spanning the gap. The CDR3 here is CASSVGAAPETQYF. CDR3 DNA: TGTGCCAGCAGCGTAGGTGCGGCGCCGGAGACCCAGTACTTC.

This clonotype occurred many times. The rearrangement joins TRBV5-1 to TRBJ2-7; TRBD1 matches at 7 bases. The CDR3 loop spans 14 amino acids. V shed 4 bases and J 7 bases; nucleotides not matched to a gene: 11. Germline V gene data show CDR1 as SGHRS and CDR2 as YFSETQ. The CDR3 here is CASSPDREGGEQYF. DNA for the CDR3: TGCGCCAGCAGCCCCGACAGGGAAGGGGGTGAGCAGTACTTC.

The sample holds many counts of this clonotype. The CDR3: CASSLDLGFETQYF. DNA for the CDR3: TGTGCCAGCAGCTTAGATCTAGGGTTCGAGACCCAGTACTTC. The chain recombines TRBV7-2 with TRBJ2-5; no definite D call. The CDR3 is made up of 14 amino acids. Germline assignment: CDR1 SGHTA and CDR2 FQGNSA. V was pared by 1 base and J by 5 bases, with 11 bases between. The full variable domain, its missing parts supplied by reference TRBV7-2 and TRBJ2-5, is GAGVSQSPSNKVTEKGKDVELRCDPISGHTALYWYRQSLGQGLEFLIYFQGNSAPDKSGLPSDRFSAERTGGSVSTLTIQRTQQEDSAVYLCASSLDLGFETQYFGPGTRLLVL.

This clonotype has just a few counts. Compared with germline, one end of the junction differs, possibly owing to a read error. J is TRBJ2-4 and V is TRBV5-1; 11 bases map to TRBD1. This CDR3 comprises 16 residues. The germline V gene has CDR1 SGHRS and CDR2 YFSETQ. CDR3 sequence: CASRAGTGGGKKIQYF. Written as DNA, the CDR3 is TGCGCCAGCAGAGCCGGGACAGGGGGAGGCAAAAAAATTCAGTACTTC. The variable domain in full, with the rest retrieved from reference TRBV5-1 and TRBJ2-4, is KAGVTQTPRYLIKTRGQQVTLSCSPISGHRSVSWYQQTPGQGLQFLFEYFSETQRNKGNFPGRFSGRQFSNSRSEMNVSTLELGDSALYLCASRAGTGGGKKIQYFGAGTRLSVL.

This clonotype was found many times. The gene calls are TRBV7-2 and TRBJ1-2; perhaps TRBD1 as D (6 bases). Germline V gene sequence: CDR1 SGHTA, CDR2 FQGNSA. This CDR3 comprises 13 residues. Trimming left V 5 bases short and J 2 bases short, with 9 bases between. This CDR3 is CASSPRGNYGYTF. The CDR3, as DNA: TGTGCCAGCAGCCCTAGGGGGAACTATGGCTACACCTTC.

This clonotype has ten or more counts. The chain has TRBV15 and TRBJ2-3; TRBD2 agrees at 11 bases. The CDR3 spans 16 residues. Trimming cost V 4 bases and J 6 bases; bases outside gene matches: 9. Germline CDR1 and CDR2: LNHNV and YYDKDF (reference sequence). CDR3 sequence: CATSTRLAGGSDTQYF. CDR3 bases: TGTGCCACCAGCACTCGGCTAGCGGGAGGCTCTGATACGCAGTATTTT.

This clonotype was found many times. The chain carries TRBV5-1 and TRBJ2-2; 10 nucleotides align to TRBD1. This CDR3 is built from 16 residues. Trimming at V came to 3 bases and at J to 1 base, leaving 3 bases not matched to a gene. Per the germline V gene, CDR1 is SGHRS and CDR2 is YFSETQ. The chain's CDR3 is CASSSGDRGNTGELFF. The CDR3 coding sequence is TGCGCCAGCAGCTCAGGGGACAGGGGGAACACCGGGGAGCTGTTTTTT.

This clonotype is labeled as medium-sized. The rearrangement links TRBV4-1 to TRBJ2-2; TRBD2 matches at 9 bases. Per the germline V gene, CDR1 is MGHRA and CDR2 is YSYEKL. The CDR3 has 15 amino acids. With V trimmed by 6 bases and J by 5 bases, 7 bases remained unmatched. CDR3 sequence: CASRDAGGPTGELFF. The CDR3 DNA follows: TGCGCCAGCAGAGACGCGGGAGGGCCGACCGGGGAGCTGTTTTTT.

The table lists this clonotype with a few counts. This sequence joins TRBV5-1 and TRBJ2-7; the D gene is possibly TRBD1 (6 bases). The germline gives CDR1 SGHRS, CDR2 YFSETQ. V dropped 0 bases and J dropped 7 bases, with 14 bases sitting between them. CDR3 length equals 14 residues. CDR3 bases: TGCGCCAGCAGCTTGGACAACCAAGGGACAGAGCAGTACTTC. This gives the protein CASSLDNQGTEQYF.

This clonotype was observed at least ten times. This chain uses TRBV3-1 with TRBJ1-3; D is undetermined. Looked up from germline, CDR1 is LGHDT and CDR2 is YNNKEL (reference sequence). CDR3 length equals 15 residues. Deletions cut 7 bases from V and 1 base from J, with 14 bases between. CDR3 region: CASTWSGVSGNTIYF. The CDR3 DNA is TGTGCCAGCACATGGTCCGGAGTATCTGGAAACACCATATATTTT.

This clonotype was counted ten times or more. The rearrangement links TRBV5-1 to TRBJ2-3; 7 bases align to TRBD1. The ends lost 4 bases at V and 1 base at J; junction bases unmatched: 3. The germline gives CDR1 SGHRS, CDR2 YFSETQ. This CDR3 contains 14 residues. The CDR3 is CASSRQGGTDTQYF. CDR3 nucleotides: TGCGCCAGCAGCCGTCAGGGGGGCACAGATACGCAGTATTTT. Supplemented by reference TRBV5-1 and TRBJ2-3, the full variable domain reads KAGVTQTPRYLIKTRGQQVTLSCSPISGHRSVSWYQQTPGQGLQFLFEYFSETQRNKGNFPGRFSGRQFSNSRSEMNVSTLELGDSALYLCASSRQGGTDTQYFGPGTRLTVL.

This clonotype occurred many times. V gene TRBV24-1 combines with J gene TRBJ2-1, with 11 bases aligning to TRBD2. Trimming cost V 1 base and J 9 bases; bases outside gene matches: 4. Per the germline V gene, CDR1 is KGHDR and CDR2 is SFDVKD. The CDR3 has 15 residues. CDR3 in amino acids: CATSDFSGRATEQFF. The CDR3, as DNA: TGTGCCACCAGTGATTTTAGCGGGAGGGCCACTGAGCAGTTCTTC.

There are many counts of this clonotype. The genes are TRBV20-1 and TRBJ1-5; possible D gene TRBD1, 6 bases. There are 12 residues in the CDR3. CDR1 is DFQATT, CDR2 SNEGSKA, per germline (reference sequence). The CDR3 sequence: CSVTGSNQPQHF. Written as DNA, the CDR3 is TGCAGCGTCACAGGGAGCAATCAGCCCCAGCATTTT.